Listed below are T cell receptor beta chains from one sample, sequenced in a study of T-cell memory formation after mild COVID-19. TCRdb reprocessed the 5' RACE reads with MiXCR, giving one entry per CDR3 protein. The sample lists 25,000 to 35,000 distinct CDR3 sequences, about 8% occurring once. The sample was PBMCs or a T cell subset sorted from them (not recorded which). Receptor source: an adult woman who had mild COVID-19 (a few samples of this study predate the infection). Cell type and time point are not known. Both conserved end residues are part of each CDR3. The order of the fields is CDR3 protein, CDR3 DNA, clone size, D gene, V gene, J gene. D genes are given only for firm matches. Size is stated for part of the rows, as once, few or many counts, or as a class when the clone is expanded.

CASSPTVNQPQHF	TGCGCCAGCAGCCCGACAGTCAATCAGCCCCAGCATTTT	many	.	TRBV4-1	TRBJ1-5
CASSTNRGKAFF	TGTGCCAGCAGTACCAACAGGGGAAAAGCTTTCTTT	many	TRBD1	TRBV25-1	TRBJ1-1
CASSLVVGLQSSYNEQFF	TGCGCCAGCAGCTTGGTTGTGGGGCTCCAAAGCTCCTACAATGAGCAGTTCTTC	many	.	TRBV5-1	TRBJ2-1
CATSDLRAGMGNTGELFF	TGTGCCACCAGTGATTTGCGCGCGGGGATGGGGAACACCGGGGAGCTGTTTTTT	many	.	TRBV24-1	TRBJ2-2
CASSPDTFGAPLHF	TGTGCCAGCAGCCCTGACACCTTCGGCGCACCCCTCCACTTT	many	.	TRBV14	TRBJ1-6
CSARDPTSGTSGEQYF	TGCAGTGCTAGAGACCCGACTAGCGGGACTTCTGGCGAGCAGTACTTC	many	TRBD2	TRBV20-1	TRBJ2-7
CASSQFGSYEQYF	TGTGCCAGCAGTCAATTTGGGTCCTACGAGCAGTACTTC	many	.	TRBV27	TRBJ2-7
CSARAHTGLASNIQYF	TGCAGTGCTAGGGCCCACACGGGACTAGCGAGTAACATTCAGTACTTC	many	TRBD2	TRBV20-1	TRBJ2-4
CASSSGGRAMNEQFF	TGTGCCAGCAGTTCGGGCGGGAGGGCCATGAATGAGCAGTTCTTC	many	TRBD2	TRBV12-3/TRBV12-4	TRBJ2-1
CASSILANTGELFF	TGTGCCAGTAGTATACTAGCGAACACCGGGGAGCTGTTTTTT	.	.	TRBV19	TRBJ2-2
CAVDRDLLGGYTF	TGTGCCGTCGACCGGGACCTCCTGGGTGGCTACACCTTC	many	.	TRBV5-4	TRBJ1-2
CASGSQGNEQYF	TGTGCCAGCGGCAGCCAGGGCAACGAGCAGTACTTC	many	.	TRBV25-1	TRBJ2-7
CASSFRTSGSIHTQYF	TGTGCCAGCAGTTTCCGGACTAGCGGGAGTATCCATACGCAGTATTTT	few	TRBD2	TRBV27	TRBJ2-3
CATRGEPINNSPLHF	TGTGCCACGCGGGGGGAGCCGATAAATAATTCACCCCTCCACTTT	many	.	TRBV7-2	TRBJ1-6
CASSQDGGVGKTEAFF	TGCGCCAGCAGCCAAGATGGGGGGGTGGGGAAAACTGAAGCTTTCTTT	many	.	TRBV4-1	TRBJ1-1
CASGGGGTNYGYTF	TGTGCCAGCGGGGGGGGCGGTACTAACTATGGCTACACCTTC	many	.	TRBV6-6	TRBJ1-2
CSVGEFNQPQHF	TGCAGCGTTGGCGAATTCAATCAGCCCCAGCATTTT	many	.	TRBV29-1	TRBJ1-5
CASSQGAVANYGYTF	TGTGCCAGCAGCCAGGGAGCGGTAGCTAACTATGGCTACACCTTC	many	.	TRBV6-1	TRBJ1-2
CASSPGQGAYEQYF	TGTGCCAGCAGTCCGGGACAGGGGGCCTACGAGCAGTACTTC	many	TRBD1	TRBV27	TRBJ2-7
CATSDGGTAQETQYF	TGTGCCACCAGTGATGGGGGAACAGCCCAAGAGACCCAGTACTTC	many	.	TRBV24-1	TRBJ2-5
CASRRLASYNEQFF	TGTGCCAGCAGAAGGCTAGCGTCCTACAATGAGCAGTTCTTC	many	.	TRBV6-6	TRBJ2-1
CATSRDSSNQPQHF	TGTGCCACCAGCCGTGACAGTAGCAATCAGCCCCAGCATTTT	many	.	TRBV15	TRBJ1-5
CASSLESYGDSPLHF	TGTGCCAGCAGTCTCGAATCCTACGGGGATTCACCCCTCCACTTT	many	.	TRBV27	TRBJ1-6
CASSFHDRVNPTNNSPLHF	TGCGCCAGCAGCTTCCACGACAGGGTAAACCCAACGAATAATTCACCCCTCCACTTT	many	TRBD1	TRBV5-1	TRBJ1-6